The text below deals with one T cell receptor beta chain. This specimen comes from a study of radiotherapy plus CTLA-4 blockade in lung cancer. V gave up 5 bases and J gave up 1 base, with 18 bases separating them. The germline gives CDR1 LNHDA, CDR2 SQIVND (reference sequence). The CDR3 has 17 residues. The study gave focal radiation plus ipilimumab CTLA-4 blockade to patients with chemo-refractory metastatic non-small-cell lung cancer. This table comes from immunoSEQ multiplex PCR, and its TCRdb copy is limited to in-frame clones, with some not included. The sample has 55,000 to 65,000 clones, more than 70% seen once.

The sequencing used peripheral blood, collected from a patient treated with radiotherapy plus ipilimumab. The receptor's source is a human donor with non-small cell lung cancer who had a complete response to radiotherapy plus ipilimumab. The chain couples TRBV19 to TRBJ1-5; tentative D call: TRBD1 (5 bases). CDR3 region: CASSAQTTVKSNQPQHF. The CDR3 nucleotides are TGTGCCAGTAGTGCCCAGACGACAGTTAAGAGCAATCAGCCCCAGCATTTT.